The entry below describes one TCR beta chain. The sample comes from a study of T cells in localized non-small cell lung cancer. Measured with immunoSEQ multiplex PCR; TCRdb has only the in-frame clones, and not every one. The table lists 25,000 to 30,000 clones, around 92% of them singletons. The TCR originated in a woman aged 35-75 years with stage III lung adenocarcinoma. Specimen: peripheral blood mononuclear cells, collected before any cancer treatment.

This chain's CDR3 is CASRSGTGGWATEAFF. The CDR3 DNA reads TGTGCCAGTAGGTCCGGGACAGGGGGCTGGGCAACTGAAGCTTTCTTT. The V gene is TRBV19, the J gene TRBJ1-1; 12 nucleotides line up with TRBD1. The CDR3 is 16 residues long. Germline loops: CDR1 LNHDA, CDR2 SQIVND (reference sequence). The ends lost 6 bases at V and 5 bases at J; junction bases unmatched: 10. The full variable domain, with the rest looked up from reference TRBV19 and TRBJ1-1, is DGGITQSPKYLFRKEGQNVTLSCEQNLNHDAMYWYRQDPGQGLRLIYYSQIVNDFQKGDIAEGYSVSREKKESFPLTVTSAQKNPTAFYLCASRSGTGGWATEAFFGQGTRLTVV.